This TCR beta chain emerged from a study of blood T cell repertoires in COVID-19. Study context: The United States, Italy and Spain supplied acute and convalescent COVID-19 samples. T cells, B-cell-depleted T cells, or PBMCs supplied cDNA or gDNA.

Profiling relied on immunoSEQ multiplex PCR, and the TCRdb table lists in-frame clones only, not all of them. The data show hundreds of thousands of clones, less than 90% seen once. Sequenced: peripheral blood. This sequence originates from a woman in her 70s with COVID-19, enrolled during active disease.

The CDR3 protein is CASSPRVVGGNEQFF. The CDR3, as DNA: TGTGCCAGCAGCCCGCGGGTGGTGGGCGGAAATGAGCAGTTCTTC. The J gene is TRBJ2-1, the V gene TRBV13, with D tentatively TRBD2 (5 bases). The V gene's germline CDR1 is PRHDT and CDR2 FYEKMQ (reference sequence). Trimming shortened V by 5 bases and J by 7 bases, and 18 bases separated the two germline ends. The CDR3 contains 15 residues.